These T cell receptor beta chains were read from a single sample in a study of T cells in Graves' hyperthyroidism and ophthalmopathy. TCRdb reprocessed the multiplex PCR reads via MiXCR and lists one record per CDR3 protein. The top ten hold 7.1% of the sample, which has around 620,000 distinct CDR3 sequences, 14% seen once. The sequenced sample was blood. These receptors were taken from a woman under 30 with Graves' ophthalmopathy. Both conserved end residues are trimmed from each CDR3. The D gene is left open where the match is weak. Clone size, where shown, is once, few, many, or a class for clones that have expanded.

CDR3 protein	clone size	V gene	J gene	D gene
ASSSTGRPYNEQF	many	TRBV28	TRBJ2-1	.
ASSFTGGENSEAF	.	TRBV5-1	TRBJ1-1	TRBD1
ASSSRGNGNQPQH	many	TRBV6-2/TRBV6-3	TRBJ1-5	.
ASRRFGDRNTEAF	many	TRBV28	TRBJ1-1	.
ASRDRGLGGYT	many	TRBV6-1	TRBJ1-2	TRBD1
ASSRRLGREVSYNEQF	many	TRBV7-9	TRBJ2-1	TRBD2
SGPNLDRNQPQH	many	TRBV29-1	TRBJ1-5	.
ASSSSGGESYNEQF	many	TRBV7-9	TRBJ2-1	TRBD2
SARSGEAYEQY	many	TRBV20-1	TRBJ2-7	.
ASSYSRTDTFYKQY	.	TRBV6-2/TRBV6-3	TRBJ2-7	.
AWSVQGDYGYT	many	TRBV30	TRBJ1-2	TRBD1
ASSQDMFNYGYT	many	TRBV4-1	TRBJ1-2	.
ASSSPGTGRVEQY	few	TRBV14	TRBJ2-7	.
SARDPISGVSYEQY	few	TRBV20-1	TRBJ2-7	TRBD2
SADRDIEQF	.	TRBV29-1	TRBJ2-1	.
SARDGGSPLH	many	TRBV20-1	TRBJ1-6	.
ASSSTTPGLAGWETQY	.	TRBV5-6	TRBJ2-5	TRBD2
ASSLRDSQNIQY	.	TRBV27	TRBJ2-4	TRBD1
ASQPGVDTEAF	many	TRBV7-9	TRBJ1-1	.
ASSLGGPPIRQY	many	TRBV11-2	TRBJ2-3	.
ASSPLSWEANEKLF	many	TRBV27	TRBJ1-4	.
AISDSTRGDNEQF	.	TRBV10-3	TRBJ2-1	.
ASSLRGRGSTNEKLF	many	TRBV5-5	TRBJ1-4	.
ASSLYQGPTYEQY	.	TRBV28	TRBJ2-7	.
ASSPPSGLNTDTQY	many	TRBV28	TRBJ2-3	TRBD2
AWMRGLMNTEAF	many	TRBV30	TRBJ1-1	TRBD1
ASSTKPGLADDEQF	many	TRBV7-2	TRBJ2-1	TRBD2
ASGRGQGARNEQF	many	TRBV2	TRBJ2-1	TRBD1
ASSGLRGPGNEQF	.	TRBV9	TRBJ2-1	.
ASSFPKTVVTQY	many	TRBV12-3/TRBV12-4	TRBJ2-3	.
ASSGTSGEYYEQY	.	TRBV28	TRBJ2-7	TRBD2
ASSSTSGRAYEQF	.	TRBV12-3/TRBV12-4	TRBJ2-1	TRBD2
ATSDFGAHEQF	many	TRBV24-1	TRBJ2-1	.
ASSVNEGPQY	.	TRBV19	TRBJ2-3	.
ASSLDYSYEQY	many	TRBV27	TRBJ2-7	.
ASSSYTSSYNSPLH	few	TRBV4-1	TRBJ1-6	.
ASSVLQGQPQH	.	TRBV19	TRBJ1-5	.
ASGALRNTEAF	many	TRBV2	TRBJ1-1	.
ASGLGKTDTQY	many	TRBV12-5	TRBJ2-3	.
ASNSIGQGVANEKLF	.	TRBV19	TRBJ1-4	TRBD1
ASSLLRGSSYNEQF	few	TRBV7-9	TRBJ2-1	TRBD2
ATSAGLNQPQH	few	TRBV24-1	TRBJ1-5	.
ASSRKPRLFDPDLCNEQF	.	TRBV14	TRBJ2-1	.
ASSGHRDLRETQY	few	TRBV25-1	TRBJ2-5	.
ASSFIPPRVSETQY	few	TRBV7-2	TRBJ2-5	.
ASSSGTGVLETQY	.	TRBV9	TRBJ2-5	TRBD1
ASSWGQGVTEAF	many	TRBV12-3/TRBV12-4	TRBJ1-1	TRBD1
ASIGSNYGYT	many	TRBV28	TRBJ1-2	.
ASSLLGTGNTIY	many	TRBV12-3/TRBV12-4	TRBJ1-3	.
ASTQGTSGRAIGELF	.	TRBV19	TRBJ2-2	TRBD2
ASSHPIRGRRLQQETQY	.	TRBV4-1	TRBJ2-5	TRBD2
ASSGQGAENTEAF	many	TRBV2	TRBJ1-1	TRBD1
ASSRGTAPSYEQY	.	TRBV6-1	TRBJ2-7	.
ASSPTFRANTEAF	few	TRBV19	TRBJ1-1	.
ASRYGDTTEAF	few	TRBV5-1	TRBJ1-1	.